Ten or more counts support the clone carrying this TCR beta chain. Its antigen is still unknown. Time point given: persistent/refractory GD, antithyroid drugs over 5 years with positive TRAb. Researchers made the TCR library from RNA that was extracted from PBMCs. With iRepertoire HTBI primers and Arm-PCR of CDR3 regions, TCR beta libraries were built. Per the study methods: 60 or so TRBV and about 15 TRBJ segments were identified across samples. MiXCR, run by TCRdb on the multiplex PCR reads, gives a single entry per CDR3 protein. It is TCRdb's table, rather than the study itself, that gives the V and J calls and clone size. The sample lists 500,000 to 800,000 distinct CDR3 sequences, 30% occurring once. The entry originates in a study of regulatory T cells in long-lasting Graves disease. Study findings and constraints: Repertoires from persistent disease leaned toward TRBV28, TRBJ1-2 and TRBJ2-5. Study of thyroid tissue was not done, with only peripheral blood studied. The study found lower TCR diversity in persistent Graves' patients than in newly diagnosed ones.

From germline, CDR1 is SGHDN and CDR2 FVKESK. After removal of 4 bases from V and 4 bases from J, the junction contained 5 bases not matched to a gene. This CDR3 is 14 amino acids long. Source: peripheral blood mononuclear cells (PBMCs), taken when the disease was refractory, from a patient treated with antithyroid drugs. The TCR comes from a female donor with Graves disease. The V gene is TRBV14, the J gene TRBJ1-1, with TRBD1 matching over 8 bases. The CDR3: CASSRQGWTTEAFF. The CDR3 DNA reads TGTGCCAGCAGCCGACAGGGGTGGACCACTGAAGCTTTCTTT. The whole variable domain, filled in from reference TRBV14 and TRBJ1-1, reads EAGVTQFPSHSVIEKGQTVTLRCDPISGHDNLYWYRRVMGKEIKFLLHFVKESKQDESGMPNNRFLAERTGGTYSTLKVQPAELEDSGVYFCASSRQGWTTEAFFGQGTRLTVV.